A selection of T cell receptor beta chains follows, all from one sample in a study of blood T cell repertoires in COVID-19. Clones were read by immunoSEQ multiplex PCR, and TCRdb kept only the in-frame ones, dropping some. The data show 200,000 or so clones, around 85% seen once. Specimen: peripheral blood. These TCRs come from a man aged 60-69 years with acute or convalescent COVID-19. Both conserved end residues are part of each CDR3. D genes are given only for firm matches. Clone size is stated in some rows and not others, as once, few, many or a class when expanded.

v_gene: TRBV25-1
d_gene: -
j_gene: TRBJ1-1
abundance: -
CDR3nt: TGTGCCAGCAGTGAAGGGACTACTGAAGCTTTCTTT
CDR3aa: CASSEGTTEAFF

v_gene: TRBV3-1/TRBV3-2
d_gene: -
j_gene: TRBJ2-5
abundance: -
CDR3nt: TGTGCCAGCAGCCAAGGTTTTAGCGGCCAAGAGACCCAGTACTTC
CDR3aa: CASSQGFSGQETQYF

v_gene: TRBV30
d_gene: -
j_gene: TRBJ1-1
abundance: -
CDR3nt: TGTGCCTGGAGTACAGGGAGCACTGAAGCTTTCTTT
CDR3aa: CAWSTGSTEAFF

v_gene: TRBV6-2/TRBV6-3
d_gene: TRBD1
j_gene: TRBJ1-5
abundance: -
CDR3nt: TGTGCCAGCAGCTCACAGGGGGCCCTAAATCAGCCCCAGCATTTT
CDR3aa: CASSSQGALNQPQHF

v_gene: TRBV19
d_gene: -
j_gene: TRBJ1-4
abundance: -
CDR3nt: TGTGCCAGTAGTATTGGGGCCGCCCGAGGTGAAAAACTGTTTTTT
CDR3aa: CASSIGAARGEKLFF

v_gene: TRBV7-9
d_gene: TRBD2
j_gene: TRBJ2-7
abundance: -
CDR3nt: TGTGCCAGCAGCCCGCCGGGAGGTATTTGGGAGCAGTACTTC
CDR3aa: CASSPPGGIWEQYF

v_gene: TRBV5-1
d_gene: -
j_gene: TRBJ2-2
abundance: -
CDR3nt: TGCGCCAGCAGCTTGGCCACAGGGTACGCCGGGGAGCTGTTTTTT
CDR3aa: CASSLATGYAGELFF

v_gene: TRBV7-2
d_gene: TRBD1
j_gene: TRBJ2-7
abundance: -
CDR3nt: TGTGCCAGCAGCTCCTCCCCCGGCAGGGGGTTGTCCTACGAGCAGTACTTC
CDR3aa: CASSSSPGRGLSYEQYF

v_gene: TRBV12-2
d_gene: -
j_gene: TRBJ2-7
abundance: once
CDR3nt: TGTGCAAGTCGCTCCCTCGGGGTGAGGCGTCGCTACGAGCAGTACTTC
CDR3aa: CASRSLGVRRRYEQYF

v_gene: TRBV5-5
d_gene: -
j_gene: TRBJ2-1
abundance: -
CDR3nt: TGTGCCAGCAGCTTGGGCGCGGGAGAGCAGTTCTTC
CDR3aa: CASSLGAGEQFF

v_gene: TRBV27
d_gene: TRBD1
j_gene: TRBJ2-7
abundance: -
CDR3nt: TGTGCCAGCAGTTTAAGAACAGGGGGTAATTACGAGCAGTACTTC
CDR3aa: CASSLRTGGNYEQYF

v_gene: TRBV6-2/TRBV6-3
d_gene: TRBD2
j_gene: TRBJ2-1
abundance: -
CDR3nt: TGTGCCAGCAGTCTACTCTCCCTACTAGCGGGAGGTTACAATGAGCAGTTCTTC
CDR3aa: CASSLLSLLAGGYNEQFF

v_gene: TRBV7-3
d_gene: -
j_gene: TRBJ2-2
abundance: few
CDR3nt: TGTGCCAGCAGCTTAGGCCCAACCACCGGGGAGCTGTTTTTT
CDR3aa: CASSLGPTTGELFF

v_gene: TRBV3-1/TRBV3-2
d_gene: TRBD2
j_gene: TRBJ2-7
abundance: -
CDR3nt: TGTGCCAGCAGCCAAGATGGGGGGGCCTACGAGCAGTACTTC
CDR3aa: CASSQDGGAYEQYF

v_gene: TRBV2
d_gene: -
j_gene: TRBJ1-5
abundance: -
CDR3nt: TGTGCCAGCAGTGAGCAGGAAGGCAATCAGCCCCAGCATTTT
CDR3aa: CASSEQEGNQPQHF

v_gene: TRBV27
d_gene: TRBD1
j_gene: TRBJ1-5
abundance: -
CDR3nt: TGTGCCAGCAGTTCATGGACAGGGGTTAGCAATCAGCCCCAGCATTTT
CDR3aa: CASSSWTGVSNQPQHF

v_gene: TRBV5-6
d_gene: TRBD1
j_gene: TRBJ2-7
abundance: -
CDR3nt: TGTGCCAGCAGCCTACCGACAGGGGCCTACGAGCAGTACTTC
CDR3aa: CASSLPTGAYEQYF

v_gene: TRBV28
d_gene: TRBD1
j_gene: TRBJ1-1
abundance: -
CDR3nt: TGTGCCAGCAGTTTGGGCAGGGGGCTCCGGAACACTGAAGCTTTCTTT
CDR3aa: CASSLGRGLRNTEAFF

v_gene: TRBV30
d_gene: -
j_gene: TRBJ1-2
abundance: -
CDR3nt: TGTGCCTGGAGTGTCAGTCGTTTCTACTATGGCTACACCTTC
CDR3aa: CAWSVSRFYYGYTF

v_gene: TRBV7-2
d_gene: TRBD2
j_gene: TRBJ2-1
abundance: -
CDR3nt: TGTGCCAGCAGCTACCGGACTAGCGGGGTCAATGAGCAGTTCTTC
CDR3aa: CASSYRTSGVNEQFF

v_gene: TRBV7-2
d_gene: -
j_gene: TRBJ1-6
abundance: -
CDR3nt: TGTGCCAGCAGCTGGGAGAGACCTTATAATTCACCCCTCCACTTT
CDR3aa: CASSWERPYNSPLHF

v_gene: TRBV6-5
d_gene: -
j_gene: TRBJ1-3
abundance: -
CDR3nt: TGTGCCAGCAGTTACAAGGGGAAATCAGGAAACACCATATATTTT
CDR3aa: CASSYKGKSGNTIYF

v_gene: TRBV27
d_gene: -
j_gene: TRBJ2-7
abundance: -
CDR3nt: TGTGCCAGCAGTCCCAAGTGGGGCCGCGAGCAGTACTTC
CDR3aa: CASSPKWGREQYF

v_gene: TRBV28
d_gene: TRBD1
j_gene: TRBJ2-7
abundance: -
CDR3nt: TGTGCCAGCAGCACCGGGACAGGGGTGAGGGAGCAGTACTTC
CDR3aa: CASSTGTGVREQYF

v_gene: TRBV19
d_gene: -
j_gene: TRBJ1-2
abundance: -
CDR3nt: TGTGCCAGTAGTCCCACCTTAGGAGGTCACTATGGCTACACCTTC
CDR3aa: CASSPTLGGHYGYTF

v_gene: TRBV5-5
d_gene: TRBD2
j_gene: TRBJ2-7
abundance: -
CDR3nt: TGTGCCAGCAGCGAGCAGCCGGGACTAGCGGGAGGGAGGTACTTC
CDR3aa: CASSEQPGLAGGRYF

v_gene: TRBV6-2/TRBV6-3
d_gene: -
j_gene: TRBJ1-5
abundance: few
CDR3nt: TGTGCCAGCAGTTACCCCCGGGGGAACAATCAGCCCCAGCATTTT
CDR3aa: CASSYPRGNNQPQHF

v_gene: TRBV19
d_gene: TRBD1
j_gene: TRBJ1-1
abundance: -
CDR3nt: TGTGCCAGTAAAGATGACAGGGTGAACACTGAAGCTTTCTTT
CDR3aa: CASKDDRVNTEAFF

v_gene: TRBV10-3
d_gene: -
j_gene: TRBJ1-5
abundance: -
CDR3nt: TGTGCCATCAGTGCGGAGTCGAGCGGGGGTCAGCCCCAGCATTTT
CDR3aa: CAISAESSGGQPQHF

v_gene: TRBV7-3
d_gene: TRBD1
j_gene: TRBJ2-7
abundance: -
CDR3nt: TGTGCCAGCAGCGCTACCCTAACCGGGACAGGGGGCGAGCAGTACTTC
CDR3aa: CASSATLTGTGGEQYF

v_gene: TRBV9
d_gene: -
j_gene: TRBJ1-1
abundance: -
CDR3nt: TGTGCCAGCAGCGTAGAGTCGGGGATGACTGAAGCTTTCTTT
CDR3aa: CASSVESGMTEAFF

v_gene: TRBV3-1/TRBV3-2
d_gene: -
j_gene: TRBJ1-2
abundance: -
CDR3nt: TGTGCCAGCAGCCAAGGCGGGGGGCGGACAATTAATGGCTACACCTTC
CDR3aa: CASSQGGGRTINGYTF

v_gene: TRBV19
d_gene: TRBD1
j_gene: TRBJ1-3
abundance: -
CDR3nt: TGTGCCAGTAATACTCAGGGGGCAGGCGGAAACACCATATATTTT
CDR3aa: CASNTQGAGGNTIYF

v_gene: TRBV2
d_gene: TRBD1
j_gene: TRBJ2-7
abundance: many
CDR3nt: TGTGCCAGCAGCCTGACAGGGGGGCACGAGCAGTACTTC
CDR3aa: CASSLTGGHEQYF

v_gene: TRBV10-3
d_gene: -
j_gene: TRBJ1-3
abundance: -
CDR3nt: TGTGCCATCAGTCCGGGACGGGAGAGCTCTGGAAACACCATATATTTT
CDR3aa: CAISPGRESSGNTIYF

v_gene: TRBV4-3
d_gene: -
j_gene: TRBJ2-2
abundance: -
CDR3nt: TGCGCCAGCAGCCAAGGGGAGGTACGGGACCGACTTTCCGGGCTTCCCGGGGAGCTGTTTTTT
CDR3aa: CASSQGEVRDRLSGLPGELFF

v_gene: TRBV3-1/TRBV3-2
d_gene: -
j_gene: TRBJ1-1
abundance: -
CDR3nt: TGTGCCAGCAGGAGGAACACTGAAGCTTTCTTT
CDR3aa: CASRRNTEAFF

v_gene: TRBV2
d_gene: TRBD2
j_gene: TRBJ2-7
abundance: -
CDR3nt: TGTGCCAGCAGGAGACTAGCCAGCTACGAGCAGTACTTC
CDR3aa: CASRRLASYEQYF

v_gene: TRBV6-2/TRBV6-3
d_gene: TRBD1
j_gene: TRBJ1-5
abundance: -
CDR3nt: TGTGCCAGCAGTTACTCGAAGCCGTGGACAGGGAATCAGCCCCAGCATTTT
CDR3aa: CASSYSKPWTGNQPQHF

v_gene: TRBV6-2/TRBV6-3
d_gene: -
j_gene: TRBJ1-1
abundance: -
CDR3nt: TGTGCCAGCAGTTGGCTGGGGCAGGGAACTGAAGCTTTCTTT
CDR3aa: CASSWLGQGTEAFF

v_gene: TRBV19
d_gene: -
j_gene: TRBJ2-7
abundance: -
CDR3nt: TGTGCCGGGAATAAGGGGGCCTACGAGCAGTACTTC
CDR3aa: CAGNKGAYEQYF

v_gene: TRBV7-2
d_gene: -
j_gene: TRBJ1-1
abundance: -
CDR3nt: TGTGCCAGCAGCTTAGACAGGAACACTGAAGCTTTCTTT
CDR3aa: CASSLDRNTEAFF

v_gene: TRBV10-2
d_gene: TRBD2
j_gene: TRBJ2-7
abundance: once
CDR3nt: TGCGCCAGCAGTGATGGGACTAGCGCCTCCTACGAGCAGTACTTC
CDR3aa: CASSDGTSASYEQYF

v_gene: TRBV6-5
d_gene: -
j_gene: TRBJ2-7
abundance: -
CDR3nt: TGTGCCAGCAAACCCGCGGGGGCCCTCTACGAGCAGTACTTC
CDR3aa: CASKPAGALYEQYF

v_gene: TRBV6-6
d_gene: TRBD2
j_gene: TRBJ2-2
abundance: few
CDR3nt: TGTGCCAGCTCGGCTAGCGGGATGATCACCGGGGAGCTGTTTTTT
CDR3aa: CASSASGMITGELFF

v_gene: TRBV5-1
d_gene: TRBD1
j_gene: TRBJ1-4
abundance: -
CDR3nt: TGCGCCAGCAGCCTTGGGACAGGGGAGGGTGAAAAACTGTTTTTT
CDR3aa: CASSLGTGEGEKLFF

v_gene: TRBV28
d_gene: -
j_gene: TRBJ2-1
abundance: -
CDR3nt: TGTGCCAGCAGTTTATGGCAGGGAACGTTTAGTAATGAGCAGTTCTTC
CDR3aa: CASSLWQGTFSNEQFF

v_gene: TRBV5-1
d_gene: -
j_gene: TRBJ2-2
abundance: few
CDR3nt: TGCGCCAGCAGCTTGGGACGGGGAACCGGGGAGCTGTTTTTT
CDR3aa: CASSLGRGTGELFF

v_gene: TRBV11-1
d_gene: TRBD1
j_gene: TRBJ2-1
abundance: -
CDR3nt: TGTGCCAGCAGCTTATTGACAGGGGGCGTCCACAATGAGCAGTTCTTC
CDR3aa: CASSLLTGGVHNEQFF

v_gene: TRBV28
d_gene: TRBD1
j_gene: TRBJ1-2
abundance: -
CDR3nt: TGTGCCAGCAGTCAGGCCGGGACAGGGATTATTTGGGGCTACACCTTC
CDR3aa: CASSQAGTGIIWGYTF